This T cell receptor beta chain was sequenced for a study of T-cell memory formation after mild COVID-19. Turning to this clonotype: The target antigen is unknown.

Study findings and constraints: In second-wave clones peaking day 37, SARS-CoV-2 specificity remained unconfirmed. From day 15 to 85, contracting clones were balanced between CD4 and CD8, whereas later expanders leaned toward CD4+.

Via MiXCR, TCRdb re-called the 5' RACE reads, giving one row per CDR3 protein. The sample holds 290,000 or so distinct CDR3 sequences, 15% to 20% seen once. Sequenced input: PBMCs or a T cell subset sorted from them (not recorded which). The receptor's source is a man between 18 and 35 years old who had mild COVID-19 (a few samples of this study predate the infection). Cell type and time point are not known.

CDR3 nucleotides: TGCAGCGTTGCCCTCGGGACAGGGTACACAGATACGCAGTATTTT. As protein: CSVALGTGYTDTQYF. The gene calls are TRBV29-1 and TRBJ2-3; 9 positions agree with TRBD1. V lost 4 bases, J lost 2 bases, and 7 bases stayed unmatched. The V gene's germline CDR1 is SQVTM and CDR2 ANQGSEA. The CDR3 contains 15 residues.